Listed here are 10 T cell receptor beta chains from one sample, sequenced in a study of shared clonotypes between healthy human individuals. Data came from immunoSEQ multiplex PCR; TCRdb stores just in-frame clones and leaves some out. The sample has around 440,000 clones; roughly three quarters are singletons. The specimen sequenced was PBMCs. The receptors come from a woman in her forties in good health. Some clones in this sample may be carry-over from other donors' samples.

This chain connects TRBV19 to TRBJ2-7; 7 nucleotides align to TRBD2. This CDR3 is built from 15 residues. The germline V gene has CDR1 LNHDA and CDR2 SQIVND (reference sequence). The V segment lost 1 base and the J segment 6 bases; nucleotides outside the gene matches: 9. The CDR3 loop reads CASSIAAAGRGEQYF. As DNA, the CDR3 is TGTGCCAGTAGTATAGCGGCAGCGGGGAGGGGCGAGCAGTACTTC.

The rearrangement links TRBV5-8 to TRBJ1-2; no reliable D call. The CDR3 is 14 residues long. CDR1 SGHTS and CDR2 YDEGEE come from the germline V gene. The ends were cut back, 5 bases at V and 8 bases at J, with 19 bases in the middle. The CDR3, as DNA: TGTGCCAGCAGGGACCGACAAGGGATGGGGGGCTACACCTTC. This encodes CASRDRQGMGGYTF.

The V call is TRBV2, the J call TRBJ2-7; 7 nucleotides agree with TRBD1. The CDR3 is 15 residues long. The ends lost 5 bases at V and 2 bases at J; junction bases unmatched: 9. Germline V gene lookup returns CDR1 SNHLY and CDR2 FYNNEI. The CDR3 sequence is CASSPETGRPYEQYF. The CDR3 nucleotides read TGTGCCAGCAGTCCCGAGACAGGGCGGCCCTACGAGCAGTACTTC.

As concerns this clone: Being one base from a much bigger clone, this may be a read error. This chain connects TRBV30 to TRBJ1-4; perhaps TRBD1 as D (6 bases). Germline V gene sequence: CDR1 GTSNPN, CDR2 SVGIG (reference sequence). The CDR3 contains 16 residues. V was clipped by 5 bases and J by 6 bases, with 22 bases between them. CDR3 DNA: TGTGCCTGGGGTCCAAAAACAGGGTATAGGGATGAAAAACTGTTTTTT. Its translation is CAWGPKTGYRDEKLFF.

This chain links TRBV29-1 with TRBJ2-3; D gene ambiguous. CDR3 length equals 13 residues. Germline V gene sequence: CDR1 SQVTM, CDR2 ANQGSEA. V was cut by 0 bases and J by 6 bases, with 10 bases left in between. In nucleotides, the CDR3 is TGCAGCGTTGAAGATCTTGTAGTGGATACGCAGTATTTT. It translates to CSVEDLVVDTQYF.

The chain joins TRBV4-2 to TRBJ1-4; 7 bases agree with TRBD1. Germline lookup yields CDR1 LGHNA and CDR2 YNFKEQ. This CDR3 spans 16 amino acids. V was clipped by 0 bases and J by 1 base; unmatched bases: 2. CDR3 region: CASSQDYRGTNEKLFF. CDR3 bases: TGTGCCAGCAGCCAAGATTACAGGGGAACTAATGAAAAACTGTTTTTT.

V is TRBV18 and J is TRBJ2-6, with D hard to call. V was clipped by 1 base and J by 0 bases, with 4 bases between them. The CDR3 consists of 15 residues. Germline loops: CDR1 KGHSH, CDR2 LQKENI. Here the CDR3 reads CASSPQRSGANVLTF. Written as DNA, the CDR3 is TGTGCCAGCTCACCACAGCGCTCTGGGGCCAACGTCCTGACTTTC.

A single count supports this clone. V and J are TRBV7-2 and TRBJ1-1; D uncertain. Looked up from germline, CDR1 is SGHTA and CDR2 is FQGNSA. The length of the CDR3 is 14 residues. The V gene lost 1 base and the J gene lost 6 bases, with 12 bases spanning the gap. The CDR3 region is CASSLGNRVSEAFF. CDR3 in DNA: TGTGCCAGCAGCTTAGGAAATAGGGTCTCTGAAGCTTTCTTT.

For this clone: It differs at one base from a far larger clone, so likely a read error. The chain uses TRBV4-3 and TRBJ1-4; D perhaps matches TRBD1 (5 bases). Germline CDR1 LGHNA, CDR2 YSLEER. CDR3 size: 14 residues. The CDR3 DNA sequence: TGCGCCAGCAGCCACGACAGTTCTAATGAAAAACTGCTTTTT. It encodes CASSHDSSNEKLLF.

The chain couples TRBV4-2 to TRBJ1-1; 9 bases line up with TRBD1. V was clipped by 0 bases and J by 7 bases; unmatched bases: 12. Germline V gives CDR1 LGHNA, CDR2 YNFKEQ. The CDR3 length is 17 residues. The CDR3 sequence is CASSQEGTGGFLGEAFF. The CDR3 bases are TGTGCCAGCAGCCAAGAGGGAACAGGGGGCTTTTTAGGTGAAGCTTTCTTT.